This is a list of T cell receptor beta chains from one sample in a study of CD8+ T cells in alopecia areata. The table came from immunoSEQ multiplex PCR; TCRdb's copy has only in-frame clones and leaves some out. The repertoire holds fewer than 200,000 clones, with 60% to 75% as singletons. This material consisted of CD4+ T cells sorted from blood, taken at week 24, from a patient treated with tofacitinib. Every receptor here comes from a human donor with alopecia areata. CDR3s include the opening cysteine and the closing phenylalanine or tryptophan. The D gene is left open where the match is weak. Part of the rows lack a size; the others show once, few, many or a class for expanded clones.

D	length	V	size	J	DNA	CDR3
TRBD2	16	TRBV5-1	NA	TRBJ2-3	TGCGCCAGCAGCTTCCTAGCGGGGGCCTACACAGATACGCAGTATTTT	CASSFLAGAYTDTQYF
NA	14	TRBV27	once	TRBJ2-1	TGTGCCAGCAGTACCAGAGAGTCCTACAATGAGCAGTTCTTC	CASSTRESYNEQFF
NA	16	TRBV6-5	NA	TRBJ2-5	TGTGCCAGCAGTTACTCGACAGGACCGGGACAAGAGACCCAGTACTTC	CASSYSTGPGQETQYF
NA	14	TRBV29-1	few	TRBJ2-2	TGCAGCGTTGTTTTTCGCAGGGTTGGCGGGGAGCTGTTTTTT	CSVVFRRVGGELFF
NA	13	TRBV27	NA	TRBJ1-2	TGTGCCAGCAGTCAGACAGCTAACTATGGCTACACCTTC	CASSQTANYGYTF
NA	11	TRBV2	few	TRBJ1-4	TGTGCCAGCACCCCGAGCGTAAAACTGTTTTTT	CASTPSVKLFF
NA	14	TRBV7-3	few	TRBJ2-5	TGTGCCAGCAGCTTAAACGGCTACCAAGAGACCCAGTACTTC	CASSLNGYQETQYF
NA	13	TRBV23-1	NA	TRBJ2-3	TGCGCCGTCCGGGGTCCTAGCACAGATACGCAGTATTTT	CAVRGPSTDTQYF
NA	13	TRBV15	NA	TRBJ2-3	TGTGCCACCAGCAGAGGGCCCGCGGATACGCAGTATTTT	CATSRGPADTQYF
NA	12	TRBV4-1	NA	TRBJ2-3	TGCGCCAGCAGCTCCATTCTGGATACGCAGTATTTT	CASSSILDTQYF
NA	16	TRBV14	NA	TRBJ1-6	TGTGCCAGCAGCTTTACCAGACCAGTGTATAATTCACCCCTCCACTTT	CASSFTRPVYNSPLHF
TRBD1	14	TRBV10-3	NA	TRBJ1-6	TGTGCCACCACACGGACAGGGGAAAATTCACCCCTCCACTTT	CATTRTGENSPLHF
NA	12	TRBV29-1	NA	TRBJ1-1	TGCAGCGTTGTCCCTCTGGATACTGAAGCTTTCTTT	CSVVPLDTEAFF
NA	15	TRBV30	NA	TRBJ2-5	TGTGCCTGGATGCCCGGGACAAAGTACCAAGAGACCCAGTACTTC	CAWMPGTKYQETQYF
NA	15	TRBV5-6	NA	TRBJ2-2	TGTGCCAGCAGCTTGGGGGGTCACGACCGCTGGCAGCTGTTTTTT	CASSLGGHDRWQLFF
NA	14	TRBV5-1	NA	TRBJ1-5	TGCGCCAGCAGCTTAGGGCACTCGAATCAGCCCCAGCATTTT	CASSLGHSNQPQHF
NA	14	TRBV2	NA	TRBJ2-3	TGTGCCAGCGAAGACCGACAGAGCACAGATACGCAGTATTTT	CASEDRQSTDTQYF
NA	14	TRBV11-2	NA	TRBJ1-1	TGTGCCAGCAGCTCATGGACGGGGAACACTGAAGCTTTCTTT	CASSSWTGNTEAFF
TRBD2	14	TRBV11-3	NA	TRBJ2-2	TGTGCCAGCAGCCCTAGGACTAGAACCGGGGAGCTGTTTTTT	CASSPRTRTGELFF
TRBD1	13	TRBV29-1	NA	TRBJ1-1	TGCAGCGTTTCGACAGGGAAGAACACTGAAGCTTTCTTT	CSVSTGKNTEAFF
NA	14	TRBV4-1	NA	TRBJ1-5	TGCGCCAGCAGCCAAGGAATCAATGATCAGCCCCAGCATTTT	CASSQGINDQPQHF
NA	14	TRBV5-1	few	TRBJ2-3	TGCGCCAGCAGCTTGGACAGGCACACAGATACGCAGTATTTT	CASSLDRHTDTQYF
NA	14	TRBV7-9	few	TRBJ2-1	TGTGCCAGCAGTCCGTCCGGGGGATACAATGAGCAGTTCTTC	CASSPSGGYNEQFF
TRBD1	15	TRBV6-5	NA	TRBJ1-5	TGTGCCAGCAGCCTGACAGGGGGAGGCAATCAGCCCCAGCATTTT	CASSLTGGGNQPQHF
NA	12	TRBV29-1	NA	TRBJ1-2	TGCAGCGCAGGGTCCCTCAACTATGGCTACACCTTC	CSAGSLNYGYTF
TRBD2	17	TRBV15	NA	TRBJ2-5	TGTGCCACCAGCAGGGGTGGCGGACTAGCGGGGCTAGAGACCCAGTACTTC	CATSRGGGLAGLETQYF
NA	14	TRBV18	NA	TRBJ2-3	TGTGCCAGCTCACCCTCGGGGGCCGTGGATACGCAGTATTTT	CASSPSGAVDTQYF
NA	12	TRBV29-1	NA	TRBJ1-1	TGCAGCGTTGAGGTGGGGCGCACTGAAGCTTTCTTT	CSVEVGRTEAFF
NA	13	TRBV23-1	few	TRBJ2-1	TGCGCCAGCAGTCAATCGCTCCGGAATGAGCAGTTCTTC	CASSQSLRNEQFF
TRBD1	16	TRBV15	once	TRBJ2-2	TGTGCCACCAGCTCGCCGGGACAGGGGATCACCGGGGAGCTGTTTTTT	CATSSPGQGITGELFF
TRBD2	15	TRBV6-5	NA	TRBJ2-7	TGTGCCAGCAGTTATAGCGGGGCTCTCTCCTACGAGCAGTACTTC	CASSYSGALSYEQYF
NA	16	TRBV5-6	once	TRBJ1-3	TGTGCCAGCAGCTTAAGACCGATGAGCTCTGGAAACACCATATATTTT	CASSLRPMSSGNTIYF
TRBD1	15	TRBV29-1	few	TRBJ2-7	TGCAGCGTTGAAGACGCGAGGACAGGGGGGTACGAGCAGTACTTC	CSVEDARTGGYEQYF
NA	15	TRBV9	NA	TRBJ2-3	TGTGCCAGCAGCGCTTGGGGGTCGGTCACAGATACGCAGTATTTT	CASSAWGSVTDTQYF
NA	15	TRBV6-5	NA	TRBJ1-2	TGTGCCAGCAGTTACGATTCTCGAGGGATCTCTGGCTACACCTTC	CASSYDSRGISGYTF
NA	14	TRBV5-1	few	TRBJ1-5	TGCGCCAGCAGCCCGGACAGCCCCAATCAGCCCCAGCATTTT	CASSPDSPNQPQHF
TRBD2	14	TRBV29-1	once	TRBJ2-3	TGCAGCGTTGAAGGCCTCCCCGGACTAGAGATGCAGTATTTT	CSVEGLPGLEMQYF
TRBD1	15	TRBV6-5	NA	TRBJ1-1	TGTGCCAGCAGTCAACCGGGACAGCCGAACACTGAAGCTTTCTTT	CASSQPGQPNTEAFF
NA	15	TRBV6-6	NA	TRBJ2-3	TGTGCCAGCATCGGATCCGACAGGACTCTAGATACGCAGTATTTT	CASIGSDRTLDTQYF
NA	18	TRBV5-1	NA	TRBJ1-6	TGCGCCAGCAGCTTGGTAGGGGCGCAGGAGGGCGCTAATTCACCCCTCCACTTT	CASSLVGAQEGANSPLHF
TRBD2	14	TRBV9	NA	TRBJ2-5	TGTGCCAGCAGCGGACTAGCGTTCCAAGAGACCCAGTACTTC	CASSGLAFQETQYF
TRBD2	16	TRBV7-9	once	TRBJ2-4	TGTGCCAGCAGCTTAAGCGGGGCGTTAGCCAAAAACATTCAGTACTTC	CASSLSGALAKNIQYF
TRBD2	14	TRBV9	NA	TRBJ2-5	TGTGCCAGCAGCGTAGGGACTAGCGGAGAGACCCAGTACTTC	CASSVGTSGETQYF
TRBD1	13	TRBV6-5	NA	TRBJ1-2	TGTGCCAGCAGTTACTACAGGGGTGAGGGCTACACCTTC	CASSYYRGEGYTF
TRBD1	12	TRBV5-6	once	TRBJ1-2	TGTGCCAGCAGGGACAGGGTCGGAGGCTACACCTTC	CASRDRVGGYTF
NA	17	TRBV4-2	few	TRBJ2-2	TGTGCCAGCAGAAAGGTGGACAGAACTCCCAACACCGGGGAGCTGTTTTTT	CASRKVDRTPNTGELFF
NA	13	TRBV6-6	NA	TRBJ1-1	TGTGCCAGCAGTCTCACACGGAACACTGAAGCTTTCTTT	CASSLTRNTEAFF
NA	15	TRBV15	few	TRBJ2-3	TGTGCCACCAGCAGAGATCCGGGGGCGGGAGATACGCAGTATTTT	CATSRDPGAGDTQYF
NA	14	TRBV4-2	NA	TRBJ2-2	TGTGCCAGCAGCCAAGAGATGGTCACCGGGGAGCTGTTTTTT	CASSQEMVTGELFF
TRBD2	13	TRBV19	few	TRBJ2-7	TGTGCCAGTAGTCAGCGGGGGGGCTACGAGCAGTACTTC	CASSQRGGYEQYF